What follows describes a single T cell receptor beta chain. The same CDR3 also results from other DNA sequences found in this sample. The source of the sample is a study of T cell changes during pregnancy in multiple sclerosis. The CDR3 sequence is 14 residues long. Trimming stripped 1 base from V and 2 bases from J, with 9 bases between. Germline-derived CDR1 and CDR2 are SGHVS and FQNEAQ. Profiling relied on immunoSEQ multiplex PCR, and the TCRdb table lists in-frame clones only, not all of them. The sample comprises 36,000 or so clones, 89% of which are singletons, and 11% rests with the top ten. The chain links TRBV7-8 to TRBJ2-7; possible D gene TRBD2, 7 bases. Sequences were derived from CD8+ T cells from peripheral blood mononuclear cells, sampled in the third trimester of pregnancy. This clonotype originated in a female donor with multiple sclerosis, enrolled in a pregnancy study. Here the CDR3 reads CASSLGGGAYEQYF. CDR3 DNA sequence: TGTGCCAGCAGCTTAGGAGGGGGGGCCTACGAGCAGTACTTC.